The subject of this entry is one T cell receptor beta chain. Produced via immunoSEQ multiplex PCR; TCRdb's table is partial and in-frame only. The sample records around 130,000 clones, roughly 84% being singletons. Germline assignment: CDR1 SGHNT and CDR2 YENEEA. The V and J ends lost 5 bases and 0 bases, in that order; junction bases with no gene match: 3. The CDR3 has 14 amino acids. This sample stems from a study of blood T cell repertoires in COVID-19. Across the whole study: Sources were T cells, B-cell-depleted T cells, or PBMCs; the material itself was cDNA or gDNA.

Sequenced input: peripheral blood. V and J are TRBV11-3 and TRBJ2-5; TRBD2 matches at 7 bases. This TCR was sampled from a man in his sixties with acute or convalescent COVID-19. The chain's CDR3 is CASSRGGYQETQYF. The DNA of the CDR3 is TGTGCCAGCAGCCGGGGAGGGTACCAAGAGACCCAGTACTTC.